These 28 T cell receptor beta chains originate from one sample sequenced in a study of shared clonotypes between healthy human individuals. The repertoire was sequenced with immunoSEQ multiplex PCR; TCRdb's copy has only in-frame clones and lacks some. The table has about 2.4 million clones, 90% to 95% seen once; the top ten hold roughly 0.36%. The specimen was naive CD4+ T cells from PBMCs. The sample's subset: CD45RA+ positively selected. These TCRs come from a young man in good health. Some clones in this sample may be carry-over from other donors' samples.

This rearrangement joins TRBV19 to TRBJ2-1; D is perhaps TRBD1 or TRBD2 (7 bases each). Germline V lookup: CDR1 LNHDA, CDR2 SQIVND (reference sequence). Trimming left V 6 bases short and J 8 bases short, with 20 bases between. This CDR3 is built from 15 residues. CDR3 sequence (DNA): TGTGCCAGTAGAAACAGGGGCGGGGGAGTCGATGAGCAGTTCTTC. This encodes CASRNRGGGVDEQFF.

The gene calls are TRBV7-2 and TRBJ2-7; 14 bases fit TRBD2. V trimming: 5 bases; J trimming: 4 bases; junction bases outside the gene matches: 10. The CDR3 sequence is 17 residues long. The germline V gene has CDR1 SGHTA and CDR2 FQGNSA. The CDR3 DNA sequence: TGTGCCAGCAGCCCAGGGACCGGGACTAGCGGGAGATACGAGCAGTACTTC. Its translation is CASSPGTGTSGRYEQYF.

The V and J genes are TRBV2 and TRBJ1-2; D possibly corresponds to TRBD1 (5 bases). Trimming shortened V by 7 bases and J by 2 bases, and 17 bases separated the two germline ends. This CDR3 has 15 residues. CDR1 and CDR2 (germline): SNHLY, FYNNEI. This chain's CDR3 is CASTPGHTRNYGYTF. In DNA form, the CDR3 reads TGTGCCAGCACCCCGGGGCACACACGGAACTATGGCTACACCTTC.

J is TRBJ1-5 and V is TRBV5-1; D not certain. V lost 4 bases and J lost 1, with 6 bases in between. CDR3 size: 13 residues. CDR1 SGHRS and CDR2 YFSETQ come from the germline V gene. The DNA of the CDR3 is TGCGCCAGCAGCGAGACAAGCAATCAGCCCCAGCATTTT. Translated, it gives CASSETSNQPQHF.

The chain links TRBV19 to TRBJ2-7, with TRBD2 matching over 11 bases. The germline V gene has CDR1 LNHDA and CDR2 SQIVND (reference sequence). This CDR3 is 16 amino acids long. V shed 4 bases, J shed 1 base, and the junction held 6 bases outside the gene matches. Written as DNA, the CDR3 is TGTGCCAGTAGTAGGGCCGGGACTAGCGGATCCTACGAGCAGTACTTC. Translated, it gives CASSRAGTSGSYEQYF.

J is TRBJ2-4 and V is TRBV5-4, with D possibly matching TRBD2 (7 bases). Germline CDR1 reads SGHNT; CDR2 reads YYREEE (reference sequence). The CDR3 covers 16 residues. V was trimmed by 4 bases and J by 6 bases, leaving 20 bases between them. CDR3 in DNA: TGTGCCAGCAGCGAAGGGGGGGTCGGAGCGAGAAACATTCAGTACTTC. Protein: CASSEGGVGARNIQYF.

The V gene is TRBV6-1, the J gene TRBJ1-5; maybe TRBD1 (5 bases). Germline V gene data show CDR1 as MNHNS and CDR2 as SASEGT. V dropped 2 bases and J dropped 3 bases, with 14 bases sitting between them. The CDR3 loop spans 16 amino acids. The CDR3 protein is CASSELRMGLNQPQHF. The CDR3 DNA reads TGTGCCAGCAGTGAACTGAGGATGGGACTCAATCAGCCCCAGCATTTT.

The genes are TRBV7-3 and TRBJ2-1, with D perhaps TRBD1 (8 bases). The CDR3 spans 13 residues. CDR1 and CDR2 (germline): SGHTA, FQGTGA. Trimming left V 5 bases short and J 9 bases short, with 14 bases between. The DNA for the CDR3 is TGTGCCAGCAGCCCAACAGGGGGGGTTGAGCAGTTCTTC. Translating it yields CASSPTGGVEQFF.

This rearrangement joins TRBV5-1 to TRBJ2-3, with 7 positions matching TRBD2. The CDR3 consists of 14 residues. V shed 7 bases and J 3 bases; nucleotides not matched to a gene: 8. Looked up from germline, CDR1 is SGHRS and CDR2 is YFSETQ. CDR3 protein: CASRAASGTDTQYF. CDR3 in DNA: TGCGCCAGCCGGGCGGCTAGCGGAACAGATACGCAGTATTTT.

The chain uses TRBV19 and TRBJ2-1, with TRBD2 matching 11 bases. Looked up from germline, CDR1 is LNHDA and CDR2 is SQIVND (reference sequence). Unmatched junction bases numbered 7, after V lost 6 bases and J lost 6 bases. The length of the CDR3 is 15 residues. The CDR3 coding sequence is TGTGCCAGTAGCGTCCAACTAGCGGGAGCCAATGAGCAGTTCTTC. The encoded protein is CASSVQLAGANEQFF.

V gene TRBV9 combines with J gene TRBJ1-1, with 9 positions matching TRBD1. The CDR3 is 15 residues long. CDR1 and CDR2 (germline): SGDLS, YYNGEE. The V segment lost 0 bases and the J segment 4 bases; nucleotides outside the gene matches: 4. The CDR3 loop reads CASSVARDRVTEAFF. The DNA of the CDR3 is TGTGCCAGCAGCGTAGCTCGGGACAGGGTCACTGAAGCTTTCTTT.

V and J are TRBV7-6 and TRBJ1-3; TRBD1 agrees at 9 bases. The CDR3 is made up of 15 amino acids. Trimming at V came to 2 bases and at J to 7 bases, leaving 6 bases not matched to a gene. Germline CDR1 reads SGHVS; CDR2 reads FNYEAQ. Here the CDR3 DNA reads TGTGCCAGCAGCTTACAGGGACAGGGAGTCAACACCATATATTTT. Its translation: CASSLQGQGVNTIYF.

The CDR3 DNA reads as TGTGCCAGCAGCCCGACGACCGATTATCAGCCCCAGCATTTT. Protein: CASSPTTDYQPQHF. The V and J genes are TRBV2 and TRBJ1-5; D unresolved. The V gene's germline CDR1 is SNHLY and CDR2 FYNNEI. The CDR3 extends over 14 amino acids. Trimming took off 6 bases at V and 5 bases at J, with 14 bases between the two ends.

This clone occurred once. This chain connects TRBV4-2 to TRBJ2-1; 12 bases are a match to TRBD2. The CDR3 runs 18 residues. Germline values: CDR1 LGHNA, CDR2 YNFKEQ. The V segment lost 4 bases and the J segment 7 bases; nucleotides outside the gene matches: 14. DNA of the CDR3: TGTGCCAGCAGCCTGGGGGGCTCTAGCGGGAGGGCCCTGAATGAGCAGTTCTTC. Translating gives CASSLGGSSGRALNEQFF.

As regards this clone: In this CDR3 the conserved last residue, phenylalanine or tryptophan, is missing, so a read error is likely. The DNA is left out, because the CDR3 cannot be placed on it with certainty; the CDR3 is given as TCRdb lists it. The genes are TRBV28 and TRBJ1-1; TRBD1, the D gene given by the table, was not confirmed from the DNA. The germline V gene has CDR1 MDHEN and CDR2 SYDVKM. The CDR3 length is 12 residues, termini included. This CDR3 reads CASTTRQGNPRI.

V gene TRBV20-1 combines with J gene TRBJ2-1; D remains unclear. Germline loops: CDR1 DFQATT, CDR2 SNEGSKA (reference sequence). This CDR3 has 11 residues. Trimming cost V 3 bases and J 10 bases, with 10 bases left between them. The CDR3 region has the DNA TGCAGTGCTAGTGCAGCACGGGAGCAGTTCTTC. It specifies CSASAAREQFF.

The rearrangement links TRBV5-4 to TRBJ1-2; D gene unclear. The V end was cut by 2 bases, the J end by 8 bases, with 13 bases between. Germline lookup yields CDR1 SGHNT and CDR2 YYREEE (reference sequence). This CDR3 comprises 13 residues. The CDR3 DNA reads TGTGCCAGCAGCTTCTGGCAACGCGACGGCTACACCTTC. This encodes CASSFWQRDGYTF.

This clone showed up just a few times. The same CDR3 arises from other DNA sequences in this sample as well. The chain has TRBV2 and TRBJ2-1, with 7 bases that match TRBD2. V gave up 6 bases and J gave up 0 bases; unmatched junction bases: 5. Germline CDR1 reads SNHLY; CDR2 reads FYNNEI. This CDR3 is 15 amino acids long. This CDR3 is CASSRLANSYNEQFF. The CDR3, as DNA: TGTGCCAGCAGCCGACTAGCAAACTCCTACAATGAGCAGTTCTTC.

This chain joins TRBV9 and TRBJ1-3; D gene unclear. Trimming took off 0 bases at V and 0 bases at J, with 7 bases between the two ends. Per germline, CDR1 SGDLS and CDR2 YYNGEE. The CDR3 is 15 amino acids. The CDR3 region has the DNA TGTGCCAGCAGCGTAGCTACCTTCTCTGGAAACACCATATATTTT. It yields the protein CASSVATFSGNTIYF.

The chain has TRBV7-3 and TRBJ2-1; D is unresolved. V was pared by 1 base and J by 8 bases, with 15 bases between. Germline V CDR1 and CDR2: SGHTA, FQGTGA. The CDR3 is 15 residues long. The CDR3 sequence is CASSLNGGIQDEQFF. Written as DNA, the CDR3 is TGTGCCAGCAGCTTAAATGGTGGGATTCAGGATGAGCAGTTCTTC.

The sample holds one count of this clone. This chain connects TRBV29-1 to TRBJ2-3; 10 bases align to TRBD2. This CDR3 has 17 amino acids. V trimming: 4 bases; J trimming: 2 bases; junction bases outside the gene matches: 12. Germline values: CDR1 SQVTM, CDR2 ANQGSEA. In DNA, the CDR3 is TGCAGCGTTGGGGCCCTAGCGGGAGAATTTAACACAGATACGCAGTATTTT. As protein: CSVGALAGEFNTDTQYF.

The J gene is TRBJ2-3, the V gene TRBV7-2; unclear D gene. The CDR3 length is 13 residues. Germline CDR1 reads SGHTA; CDR2 reads FQGNSA. The ends were cut back, 5 bases at V and 4 bases at J, with 10 bases in the middle. The CDR3 spells CASSPRWADTQYF. The CDR3, as DNA: TGTGCCAGCAGCCCCCGCTGGGCAGATACGCAGTATTTT. Full variable domain (outside the CDR3, taken from reference TRBV7-2 and TRBJ2-3): GAGVSQSPSNKVTEKGKDVELRCDPISGHTALYWYRQSLGQGLEFLIYFQGNSAPDKSGLPSDRFSAERTGGSVSTLTIQRTQQEDSAVYLCASSPRWADTQYFGPGTRLTVL.

The V gene is TRBV9, the J gene TRBJ2-1; TRBD1 agrees at 9 bases. Losses at the gene ends were 1 base for V and 7 bases for J; bases not matched to a gene: 3. In germline, CDR1 is SGDLS, CDR2 YYNGEE. The CDR3 is 14 amino acids. The CDR3 DNA reads as TGTGCCAGCAGCGTACTCGGGACAGGGAATGAGCAGTTCTTC. Protein sequence: CASSVLGTGNEQFF.

The chain is built from TRBV4-3 and TRBJ1-2, with 7 nucleotides matching TRBD1. The germline V gene encodes CDR1 LGHNA and CDR2 YSLEER. The trim removed 2 bases at V and 5 bases at J, leaving 11 bases unmatched. The CDR3 covers 16 residues. The CDR3: CASSQSLPGGGYGYTF. As DNA, the CDR3 is TGCGCCAGCAGCCAAAGTCTACCAGGGGGTGGGTATGGCTACACCTTC.

The chain links TRBV28 to TRBJ2-1, with no clear D. The CDR3 covers 13 residues. From germline, CDR1 is MDHEN and CDR2 SYDVKM. Trimming removed 4 bases at V and 6 bases at J, with 10 bases between. The CDR3 loop is CASSSSPINEQFF. The CDR3 coding sequence is TGTGCCAGCAGTTCCTCCCCAATCAATGAGCAGTTCTTC.

The chain carries TRBV11-3 and TRBJ2-5; either TRBD1 or TRBD2 may supply D (6 bases each). Looked up from germline, CDR1 is SGHNT and CDR2 is YENEEA. The CDR3 totals 15 residues. V shed 2 bases and J shed 4 bases, with 14 bases lying between them. The CDR3 reads CASSLTWGRGETQYF. The CDR3 nucleotides are TGTGCCAGCAGCTTAACGTGGGGGCGGGGAGAGACCCAGTACTTC.

The gene calls are TRBV28 and TRBJ1-5; TRBD1 aligns across 12 bases. Per germline, CDR1 MDHEN and CDR2 SYDVKM. J lost 7 bases, V lost 2 bases, and 9 bases had no gene match. The CDR3 covers 17 residues. CDR3 in DNA: TGTGCCAGCAGTTTAAGGGCCAGGGACAGGGGGCACCAGCCCCAGCATTTT. Translation: CASSLRARDRGHQPQHF.

The chain employs TRBV5-1 and TRBJ2-1, with 9 nucleotides matching TRBD1. Per the germline V gene, CDR1 is SGHRS and CDR2 is YFSETQ. V gave up 0 bases and J gave up 8 bases; unmatched junction bases: 6. This CDR3 has 15 residues. The CDR3 DNA is TGCGCCAGCAGCTTGGGAGGGACAGGGAAAGATGAGCAGTTCTTC. Translating gives CASSLGGTGKDEQFF.